This TCR beta chain was recorded in a study of blood T cell repertoires in COVID-19. The overall study: From T cells, B-cell-depleted T cells, or PBMCs came the material, which was cDNA or gDNA.

The age range of participants was about 18 to 100 years, with residence in roughly 25 US areas. What the recovered Cohort 3 donors had was two negative PCRs, clearance, or symptom resolution. Authors' methods: Estimation of nucleated cell counts was performed using reference gene primer amplification. Only in-frame clones appear in the TCRdb table, and some are missing; sequencing was by immunoSEQ multiplex PCR. That table supplies the V and J calls and clone size; D and trimming were determined from the DNA. The sample shows 450,000 to 500,000 clones, around nine tenths of them seen only once. V dropped 1 base and J dropped 4 bases, with 13 bases sitting between them. Germline CDR1 is LNHDA and CDR2 is SQIVND (reference sequence). The CDR3 covers 15 residues.

The chain links TRBV19 to TRBJ1-1; possible D gene TRBD1, 5 bases. The clonotype was recovered from a woman in her fifties or sixties who had recovered from COVID-19. The sample taken for sequencing was PBMCs or T cells enriched from blood (not recorded which). The CDR3 region is CASSIGPGSSTEAFF. The CDR3, as DNA: TGTGCCAGTAGTATAGGGCCAGGGTCCAGCACTGAAGCTTTCTTT. The variable domain in full, with the rest retrieved from reference TRBV19 and TRBJ1-1, is DGGITQSPKYLFRKEGQNVTLSCEQNLNHDAMYWYRQDPGQGLRLIYYSQIVNDFQKGDIAEGYSVSREKKESFPLTVTSAQKNPTAFYLCASSIGPGSSTEAFFGQGTRLTVV.